This T cell receptor beta chain was retrieved from a study of T cells of healthy individuals. From the 5' RACE reads, TCRdb called clonotypes with MiXCR, one entry per CDR3 protein. The sample has 95,000 to 100,000 distinct CDR3 sequences; approximately 15% are singletons. In germline, CDR1 is SGHNT, CDR2 YENEEA. The CDR3 has 13 residues. The trim removed 6 bases at V and 5 bases at J, leaving 4 bases unmatched. The rearrangement joins TRBV11-3 to TRBJ2-5, with 9 positions matching TRBD2. The receptor comes from a human donor in good health. The DNA of the CDR3 is TGTGCCAGCAGTTCTGGACTAGCGGAGACCCAGTACTTC. It is translated as CASSSGLAETQYF.